This T cell receptor (beta chain) was observed in a study of blood T cell repertoires in COVID-19. Assay: immunoSEQ multiplex PCR; the TCRdb copy retains only in-frame clones and omits some. This sample has roughly 330,000 clones, with over 75% found just once. Two consecutive negative NP/OP PCR tests, clearance, or resolved symptoms defined Cohort 3 recovery. Trimming removed 4 bases from V and 6 bases from J; junction bases left unmatched: 11. The CDR3 covers 15 residues. Germline V gene sequence: CDR1 SGHRS, CDR2 YFSETQ. V gene TRBV5-1 combines with J gene TRBJ2-7, with 9 bases aligning to TRBD2. The sample was PBMCs or T cells enriched from blood (not recorded which). This sequence was found in a woman between 18 and 29 years old who had recovered from COVID-19. CDR3 sequence reads: CASSTDGTSNVEQYF. CDR3 nucleotide sequence: TGCGCCAGCAGCACGGACGGGACTAGCAACGTCGAGCAGTACTTC.